The table lists the clone carrying this T cell receptor (beta chain) with a few counts. Assay used: immunoSEQ multiplex PCR; TCRdb lists only in-frame clones, some missing. Of 160,000 or so clones in the sample, approximately 80% are singletons; the top ten hold around 13%. This sample was taken from a study of blood T cell repertoires in COVID-19. This CDR3 is 13 amino acids long. Trimming shortened V by 7 bases and J by 1 base, and 11 bases separated the two germline ends. This TCR was recovered from a woman at least 80 years old with acute or convalescent COVID-19. Sequencing used peripheral blood. The chain recombines TRBV12-3 or TRBV12-4 with TRBJ2-7; weak D call: TRBD2 (5 bases). The CDR3 bases are TGTGCCAGCACCTTCGGGGAGTCCTACGAGCAGTACTTC. Translating gives CASTFGESYEQYF.